This T cell receptor beta chain was documented in a study of shared T cell receptors in the human thymus. This CDR3 comprises 14 residues. Germline-derived CDR1 and CDR2 are MGHRA and YSYEKL. V was shortened by 2 bases and J by 2 bases, with 9 bases between the two germline ends. Produced via immunoSEQ multiplex PCR; TCRdb's table is partial and in-frame only. The table records approximately 730,000 clones, roughly 85% of them present only once. This sample also appeared in a second study, on human thymus T cells. That source reports: Healthy Finnish infants having corrective surgery for congenital heart defects served as donors. From resections taken during corrective heart surgery, the thymus tissue was obtained. Gene usage for V and J segments appeared biased in thymic and blood repertoires. Unrelated individuals had highly overlapping thymic repertoires, as reported in related research.

V is TRBV4-1 and J is TRBJ1-1; TRBD1 is a possible D gene (5 bases). Sequencing used thymocytes. This clonotype was sampled from a girl in the first two years of life with a congenital heart defect. The CDR3 sequence: CASSQFDSNTEAFF. In DNA form, the CDR3 reads TGCGCCAGCAGCCAATTCGACAGCAACACTGAAGCTTTCTTT.